The source of this TCR beta chain is a study of beta chain features in type 1 diabetes. Study overall: Patient and healthy donor groups were alike in age, gender and cell yields. All of the samples together had 107,917,701 sorted cells examined.

One heparinised blood draw averaging around 100 mL was given by each donor. With 5 bases removed from V and 8 bases from J, the gap between germline ends came to 15 bases. The CDR3 has 13 amino acids. Germline V gives CDR1 SEHNR, CDR2 FQNEAQ (reference sequence). TCRB transcripts that were expressed got sequenced, as all of the isolated RNA had been reverse transcribed. Libraries were prepared by immunoSEQ multiplex PCR; TCRdb keeps only in-frame clonotypes and omits some of them. The table shows about 410,000 clones, with approximately 14% occurring only once. Sequencing input: naive CD4+ T cells from blood. The chain uses TRBV7-9 and TRBJ1-2, with D unclear. The receptor was derived from a man aged 30 to 39 in good health. The CDR3 here is CASSPGVLWGYTF. The CDR3 DNA reads TGTGCCAGCAGCCCCGGGGTCCTTTGGGGCTACACCTTC.